These 32 T cell receptor beta chains were sequenced from one sample in a study of OX40 agonist ivuxolimab in advanced cancers. Using immunoSEQ multiplex PCR, the repertoire was profiled, and TCRdb retains in-frame clones only, with some absent. The sample has about 41,000 clones; around four fifths are singletons. The material sequenced was CD4+ or CD8+ T cells sorted from blood, taken in a trial of the OX40 agonist ivuxolimab. Receptor source: an adult with an advanced solid tumor such as melanoma, head and neck, liver or kidney cancer.

The chain combines TRBV28 with TRBJ1-5, with 8 bases matching TRBD1. This CDR3 comprises 14 residues. Germline V gene data show CDR1 as MDHEN and CDR2 as SYDVKM. With V trimmed by 7 bases and J by 5 bases, 7 bases remained unmatched. The CDR3 bases are TGTGCCAGCACCCTCTCAGGGGGCTATCAGCCCCAGCATTTT. Its translation is CASTLSGGYQPQHF.

The chain employs TRBV7-3 and TRBJ1-2; the match to TRBD1 covers 11 bases. V trimming: 4 bases; J trimming: 8 bases; junction bases outside the gene matches: 3. The CDR3 has 13 residues. Looked up from germline, CDR1 is SGHTA and CDR2 is FQGTGA. The CDR3 spells CASSWGQGDGYTF. The CDR3 coding sequence is TGTGCCAGCAGCTGGGGACAGGGGGACGGCTACACCTTC.

The table lists this clone with a few counts. This chain connects TRBV6-5 to TRBJ1-1, with TRBD1 matching over 8 bases. Trimming took 6 bases from V and 1 from J; bases not matched to a gene: 1. Germline assignment: CDR1 MNHEY and CDR2 SVGAGI. This CDR3 comprises 13 residues. The CDR3 reads CASRGTGNTEAFF. In DNA, the CDR3 is TGTGCCAGCAGAGGGACAGGGAACACTGAAGCTTTCTTT.

This rearrangement joins TRBV12-5 to TRBJ1-1; D is ambiguous. CDR3 length: 13 amino acids. Looked up from germline, CDR1 is LGHNT and CDR2 is FRNRAP. Trimming took 4 bases from V and 1 from J, leaving 7 bases between them. As DNA, the CDR3 is TGTGCTAGTGGTTGGGATGAGAACACTGAAGCTTTCTTT. Amino acids: CASGWDENTEAFF.

The rearrangement links TRBV2 to TRBJ2-6; no firm D call. CDR1 and CDR2 (germline): SNHLY, FYNNEI. V shed 3 bases and J shed 0 bases, with 12 bases lying between them. The CDR3 totals 17 residues. The CDR3 sequence: CASSDQNYFSGANVLTF. The CDR3 DNA reads TGTGCCAGCAGTGACCAGAATTATTTCTCTGGGGCCAACGTCCTGACTTTC.

The chain combines TRBV2 with TRBJ2-1; D call uncertain. V shed 2 bases and J shed 12 bases, with 8 bases lying between them. Germline V gene sequence: CDR1 SNHLY, CDR2 FYNNEI. This CDR3 has 11 amino acids. The CDR3 loop is CASSELAGQFF. CDR3 sequence (DNA): TGTGCCAGCAGTGAATTGGCAGGGCAGTTCTTC.

The chain is built from TRBV18 and TRBJ2-5, with D possibly being TRBD2 (5 bases). The germline V gene has CDR1 KGHSH and CDR2 LQKENI. V was cut by 3 bases and J by 4 bases, with 9 bases left in between. This CDR3 spans 13 amino acids. CDR3 residues: CASSPRVRETQYF. In DNA form, the CDR3 reads TGTGCCAGCTCACCGAGGGTCCGAGAGACCCAGTACTTC. The variable domain in full, completed from reference TRBV18 and TRBJ2-5, reads NAGVMQNPRHLVRRRGQEARLRCSPMKGHSHVYWYRQLPEEGLKFMVYLQKENIIDESGMPKERFSAEFPKEGPSILRIQQVVRGDSAAYFCASSPRVRETQYFGPGTRLLVL.

The table lists this clone with a few counts. V and J are TRBV11-2 and TRBJ1-1; 7 nucleotides line up with TRBD1. This CDR3 spans 15 amino acids. CDR1 is SGHAT, CDR2 FQNNGV, per germline. V shed 7 bases and J 4 bases; nucleotides not matched to a gene: 12. CDR3 protein: CASTRQGPAGTEAFF. The CDR3 bases are TGTGCCAGCACCCGACAGGGCCCTGCCGGCACTGAAGCTTTCTTT.

The genes are TRBV30 and TRBJ2-3; 11 bases match TRBD2. The CDR3 is made up of 15 amino acids. The J segment lost 4 bases and the V segment lost 2 bases, leaving 5 bases of the junction unmatched. The germline gives CDR1 GTSNPN, CDR2 SVGIG (reference sequence). The CDR3 sequence: CAWSMVAGGADTQYF. CDR3 in DNA: TGTGCCTGGAGTATGGTAGCGGGAGGGGCAGATACGCAGTATTTT.

The rearrangement uses TRBV10-3 and TRBJ2-1; 8 bases match TRBD2. Germline V gene lookup returns CDR1 ENHRY and CDR2 SYGVKD. The V gene end was trimmed by 10 bases and the J gene end by 8 bases; junction bases not matched to a gene: 10. The CDR3 is 13 amino acids. CDR3 DNA sequence: TGTGCCACCGCGGCGGGAGGTGGGGATGAGCAGTTCTTC. It yields the protein CATAAGGGDEQFF.

The J gene is TRBJ2-5, the V gene TRBV29-1; D is undetermined. TRBJ2-7 explains the end of the DNA better; the J call may be wrong. CDR3 size: 13 residues. The germline V gene has CDR1 SQVTM and CDR2 ANQGSEA. The CDR3: CSVGPRGGYEQYF. Written as DNA, the CDR3 is TGCAGCGTTGGGCCCCGAGGCGGCTACGAGCAGTACTTC.

This sequence joins TRBV6-5 and TRBJ2-2; D unresolved. Trimming pared 5 bases from V and 4 bases from J, leaving 8 bases between. The CDR3 is made up of 13 amino acids. Germline values: CDR1 MNHEY, CDR2 SVGAGI. CDR3 sequence: CASSPPVTGELFF. The CDR3 bases are TGTGCCAGCAGTCCCCCCGTCACCGGGGAGCTGTTTTTT.

The V call is TRBV7-2, the J call TRBJ2-5, with 7 positions matching TRBD2. Germline V lookup: CDR1 SGHTA, CDR2 FQGNSA. This CDR3 has 15 residues. V trimming: 1 base; J trimming: 8 bases; junction bases outside the gene matches: 10. CDR3 sequence: CASSLVGGRQGTQYF. The CDR3 DNA sequence: TGTGCCAGCAGCTTAGTCGGGGGGAGGCAAGGAACCCAGTACTTC.

The genes are TRBV18 and TRBJ1-2; 7 nucleotides agree with TRBD1. V was pared by 3 bases and J by 3 bases, with 4 bases of the junction left unmatched. CDR1 is KGHSH and CDR2 is LQKENI in the germline V gene. The CDR3 totals 14 residues. CDR3 region: CASSPQGDDYGYTF. The DNA of the CDR3 is TGTGCCAGCTCACCTCAGGGGGATGACTATGGCTACACCTTC.

This rearrangement joins TRBV28 to TRBJ2-7, with 9 positions matching TRBD2. The V segment lost 3 bases and the J segment 2 bases; nucleotides outside the gene matches: 2. Per the germline V gene, CDR1 is MDHEN and CDR2 is SYDVKM. This CDR3 has 14 amino acids. The CDR3 DNA follows: TGTGCCAGCAGTTTTGGCGGGAGGGCCTACGAGCAGTACTTC. This codes for CASSFGGRAYEQYF.

The rearrangement uses TRBV27 and TRBJ1-2; maybe TRBD1 (6 bases). Germline CDR1 is MNHEY and CDR2 is SMNVEV (reference sequence). The CDR3 length is 14 residues. The V end was cut by 2 bases, the J end by 8 bases, with 15 bases between. The CDR3 DNA reads TGTGCCAGCAGTTTAGGAGGGGGAGGGGACGGCTACACCTTC. Translation: CASSLGGGGDGYTF.

J is TRBJ2-7 and V is TRBV5-1; 9 bases align to TRBD2. This CDR3 has 15 amino acids. Germline CDR1 reads SGHRS; CDR2 reads YFSETQ. J gave up 8 bases and V 0 bases, and 9 bases lay outside the gene matches. DNA for the CDR3: TGCGCCAGCAGCTTGGAAGGGACTAGCCCCAAAAAGCAGTACTTC. This gives the protein CASSLEGTSPKKQYF.

This clone was recorded once. The V gene is TRBV2, the J gene TRBJ2-5, with 8 bases fitting TRBD1. The germline CDR1 and CDR2 sequences are SNHLY and FYNNEI. This CDR3 is 14 amino acids long. V lost 9 bases, J lost 6 bases, and 12 bases stayed unmatched. The CDR3 protein is CASINPGGAKTQYF. The CDR3 coding sequence is TGTGCCAGTATAAACCCAGGGGGCGCGAAGACCCAGTACTTC.

This clone appeared a single time. The rearrangement joins TRBV7-6 to TRBJ2-3; D perhaps matches TRBD2 (6 bases). The CDR3 length is 16 residues. Trimming took 1 base from V and 2 from J, leaving 13 bases between them. The germline gives CDR1 SGHVS, CDR2 FNYEAQ. The CDR3 sequence: CASSLEGGMTTDTQYF. CDR3 nucleotides: TGTGCCAGCAGCTTAGAGGGCGGGATGACCACAGATACGCAGTATTTT.

The gene calls are TRBV27 and TRBJ1-2, with TRBD1 matching 9 bases. Trimming took 5 bases from V and 4 from J; bases not matched to a gene: 8. The CDR3 consists of 15 residues. Germline CDR1 MNHEY, CDR2 SMNVEV (reference sequence). CDR3 amino acids: CASSPRDRAIYGYTF. The DNA for the CDR3 is TGTGCCAGCAGTCCCCGGGACAGGGCAATCTATGGCTACACCTTC.

The genes are TRBV19 and TRBJ1-5; a weak D match, TRBD1 (5 bases). V gave up 4 bases and J gave up 6 bases, with 7 bases separating them. The CDR3 spans 12 residues. Germline V CDR1 and CDR2: LNHDA, SQIVND (reference sequence). CDR3 DNA sequence: TGTGCCAGTAGTACAGGGAGTCAGCCCCAGCATTTT. The encoded protein is CASSTGSQPQHF.

This sequence joins TRBV2 and TRBJ1-2; D not certain. Germline CDR1 SNHLY, CDR2 FYNNEI. The germline V and J ends were trimmed by 4 bases and 2 bases, with 8 bases remaining between them. CDR3 size: 13 residues. This CDR3 is CASSVVGNYGYTF. In nucleotides, the CDR3 is TGTGCCAGCAGTGTGGTGGGGAACTATGGCTACACCTTC.

This clone has just one count. The J gene is TRBJ1-1, the V gene TRBV6-4; D unresolved. The V end lost 4 bases, the J end lost 4 bases, and 10 bases lay between the germline ends. In germline, CDR1 is MRHNA, CDR2 SNTAGT. The CDR3 has 13 amino acids. CDR3 nucleotides: TGTGCCAGCAGTGCGATGGAGGGCACTGAAGCTTTCTTT. Translated: CASSAMEGTEAFF.

The chain recombines TRBV7-9 with TRBJ1-4, with 8 bases identical to TRBD1. Germline loops: CDR1 SEHNR, CDR2 FQNEAQ (reference sequence). J gave up 16 bases and V 1 base, and 8 bases lay outside the gene matches. There are 13 residues in the CDR3. CDR3 amino acids: CASSLDDGDRPFF. The CDR3 DNA reads TGTGCCAGCAGCTTAGATGATGGGGACAGGCCGTTTTTT.

The chain employs TRBV2 and TRBJ2-7; D unclear. V gave up 4 bases and J gave up 2 bases, with 6 bases separating them. CDR1 is SNHLY and CDR2 is FYNNEI in the germline V gene. The CDR3 totals 12 residues. The CDR3, as DNA: TGTGCCAGCAGTGCCAGTACCTACGAGCAGTACTTC. Translating it yields CASSASTYEQYF.

The gene calls are TRBV11-2 and TRBJ2-1; D is unresolved. The CDR3 is made up of 13 amino acids. Deletions cut 4 bases from V and 7 bases from J, with 11 bases between. Germline V lookup: CDR1 SGHAT, CDR2 FQNNGV. This chain's CDR3 is CASSSDPWNEQFF. The CDR3 DNA reads as TGTGCCAGCAGCTCGGACCCGTGGAATGAGCAGTTCTTC.

V gene TRBV4-1 combines with J gene TRBJ1-2; TRBD1 aligns across 7 bases. The CDR3 runs 14 residues. V trimming: 6 bases; J trimming: 4 bases; junction bases outside the gene matches: 8. Germline V CDR1 and CDR2: MGHRA, YSYEKL. DNA for the CDR3: TGCGCCAGCAGAAGGCAGGGGGGTGCCTATGGCTACACCTTC. The encoded protein is CASRRQGGAYGYTF.

A single count supports this clone. This chain joins TRBV11-2 and TRBJ2-3; D could derive from TRBD1 or TRBD2 (5 bases each). The CDR3 runs 14 residues. Germline assignment: CDR1 SGHAT and CDR2 FQNNGV. V was trimmed by 4 bases and J by 4 bases, leaving 12 bases between them. CDR3 loop: CASSSGTVADTQYF. Here the CDR3 DNA reads TGTGCCAGCAGCTCCGGGACCGTCGCAGATACGCAGTATTTT.

This rearrangement joins TRBV11-3 to TRBJ2-1; D is perhaps TRBD1 (5 bases). Trimming left V 3 bases short and J 9 bases short, with 9 bases between. Germline V gene sequence: CDR1 SGHNT, CDR2 YENEEA. The CDR3 is 12 amino acids. The CDR3 here is CASSFRVSEQFF. The CDR3 nucleotides read TGTGCCAGCAGCTTCAGGGTGTCTGAGCAGTTCTTC. Variable domain in full (rest from reference TRBV11-3 and TRBJ2-1): EAGVVQSPRYKIIEKKQPVAFWCNPISGHNTLYWYLQNLGQGPELLIRYENEEAVDDSQLPKDRFSAERLKGVDSTLKIQPAELGDSAVYLCASSFRVSEQFFGPGTRLTVL.

The table lists this clone with a count of one. The chain couples TRBV6-6 to TRBJ1-3; D not resolved. CDR1 is MNHNY, CDR2 SVGAGI, per germline (reference sequence). There are 15 residues in the CDR3. Trimming stripped 7 bases from V and 2 bases from J, with 15 bases between. CDR3 sequence: CASILGSYTGNTIYF. The CDR3 DNA reads as TGTGCCAGCATTCTGGGGAGTTATACTGGAAACACCATATATTTT.

CDR3 protein: CASSGQSNTEAFF. Written as DNA, the CDR3 is TGTGCCAGCAGTGGACAGTCGAACACTGAAGCTTTCTTT. The chain links TRBV2 to TRBJ1-1; a weak D match, TRBD1 (5 bases). CDR3 length: 13 residues. Germline V gene lookup returns CDR1 SNHLY and CDR2 FYNNEI. Trimming pared 4 bases from V and 1 base from J, leaving 7 bases between. Using reference TRBV2 and TRBJ1-1 for the parts outside the CDR3, the full variable domain is EPEVTQTPSHQVTQMGQEVILRCVPISNHLYFYWYRQILGQKVEFLVSFYNNEISEKSEIFDDQFSVERPDGSNFTLKIRSTKLEDSAMYFCASSGQSNTEAFFGQGTRLTVV.

This chain joins TRBV18 and TRBJ2-7; TRBD1 matches 8 bases. The germline gives CDR1 KGHSH, CDR2 LQKENI. The J segment lost 5 bases and the V segment lost 3 bases, leaving 9 bases of the junction unmatched. The CDR3 consists of 15 residues. CDR3: CASSPIPGQGNEQYF. Written as DNA, the CDR3 is TGTGCCAGCTCACCTATCCCAGGACAGGGTAACGAGCAGTACTTC.